The text below deals with one T cell receptor (beta chain). The data originate from a study of technical replicates of blood from a few donors. Germline V CDR1 and CDR2: SGDLS, YYNGEE. This CDR3 contains 15 residues. Trimming left V 4 bases short and J 0 bases short, with 11 bases between. Data came from immunoSEQ multiplex PCR; TCRdb stores just in-frame clones and leaves some out. In the table there are around 71,000 clones, roughly 89% of which are singletons. Sequencing was performed on T cells isolated from PBMCs. The V call is TRBV9, the J call TRBJ1-3; D remains ambiguous. This sequence originates from a human donor in good health. In DNA form, the CDR3 reads TGTGCCAGCAGCTCGGACGGACTCTCTGGAAACACCATATATTTT. Translating it yields CASSSDGLSGNTIYF.